This T cell receptor beta chain appears in the sequencing data of a study of breast tumors, draining lymph nodes, adjacent tissues. Breast cancer patients provided tissue from their axillary draining lymph nodes. Of note for this clonotype: The antigen remains unidentified.

Germline loops: CDR1 MNHEY, CDR2 SVGEGT. Unmatched junction bases numbered 6, after V lost 6 bases and J lost 6 bases. The CDR3 is made up of 16 amino acids. Study-wide results and limits: Luminal-like breast cancer showed significantly greater tumor-nontumor repertoire similarity than basal-like breast cancer did.

MiXCR, run by TCRdb on the multiplex PCR reads, gives a single entry per CDR3 protein. This sample yields 130,000 or so distinct CDR3 sequences, of which approximately 20% are seen a single time; around 2.6% belongs to the top ten. The V call is TRBV6-2 or TRBV6-3, the J call TRBJ2-4; 15 nucleotides align to TRBD2. Material: axillary lymph node tissue. This sequence originates from a female donor with breast cancer. Some clones in this sample may be carry-over from other donors' samples. The CDR3 region is CASSKGTSGRRNIQYF. CDR3 bases: TGTGCCAGCAGCAAGGGGACTAGCGGGAGGAGAAACATTCAGTACTTC.